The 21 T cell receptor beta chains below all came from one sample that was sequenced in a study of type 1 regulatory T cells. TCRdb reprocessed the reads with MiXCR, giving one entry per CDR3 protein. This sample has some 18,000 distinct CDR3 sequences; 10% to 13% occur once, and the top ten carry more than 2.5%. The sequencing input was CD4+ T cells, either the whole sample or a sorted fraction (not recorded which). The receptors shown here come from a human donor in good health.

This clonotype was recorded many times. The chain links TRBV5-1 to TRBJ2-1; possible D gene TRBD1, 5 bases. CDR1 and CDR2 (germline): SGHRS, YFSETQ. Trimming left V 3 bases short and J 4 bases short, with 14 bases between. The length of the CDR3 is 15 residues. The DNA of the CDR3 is TGCGCCAGCAGCTCCCTGGGAAGACAGTACAATGAGCAGTTCTTC. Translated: CASSSLGRQYNEQFF.

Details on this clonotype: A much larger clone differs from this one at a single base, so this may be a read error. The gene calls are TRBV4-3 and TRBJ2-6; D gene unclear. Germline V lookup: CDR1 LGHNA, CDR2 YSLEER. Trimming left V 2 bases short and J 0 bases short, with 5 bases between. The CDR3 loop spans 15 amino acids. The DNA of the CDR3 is TGCGCCAGCAGCCAAATAAGCTCTGGGGCCAACGTCCTGACTTTC. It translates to CASSQISSGANVLTF.

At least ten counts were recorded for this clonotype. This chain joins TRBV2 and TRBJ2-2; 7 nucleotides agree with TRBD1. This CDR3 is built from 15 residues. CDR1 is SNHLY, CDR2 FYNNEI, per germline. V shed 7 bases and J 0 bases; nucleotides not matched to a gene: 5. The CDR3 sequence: CASNPGQSNTGELFF. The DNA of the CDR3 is TGTGCCAGCAATCCGGGACAGTCGAACACCGGGGAGCTGTTTTTT. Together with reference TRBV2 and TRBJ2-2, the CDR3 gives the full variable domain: EPEVTQTPSHQVTQMGQEVILRCVPISNHLYFYWYRQILGQKVEFLVSFYNNEISEKSEIFDDQFSVERPDGSNFTLKIRSTKLEDSAMYFCASNPGQSNTGELFFGEGSRLTVL.

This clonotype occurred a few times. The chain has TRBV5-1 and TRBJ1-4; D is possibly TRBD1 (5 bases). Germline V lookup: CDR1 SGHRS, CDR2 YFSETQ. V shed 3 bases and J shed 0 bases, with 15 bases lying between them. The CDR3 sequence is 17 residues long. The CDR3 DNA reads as TGCGCCAGCAGCTCTAAAACGGCCAGGGCAACTAATGAAAAACTGTTTTTT. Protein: CASSSKTARATNEKLFF.

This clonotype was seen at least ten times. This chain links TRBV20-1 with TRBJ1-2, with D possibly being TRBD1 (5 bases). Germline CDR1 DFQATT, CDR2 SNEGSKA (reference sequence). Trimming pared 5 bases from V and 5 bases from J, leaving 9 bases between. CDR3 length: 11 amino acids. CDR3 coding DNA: TGCAGTGCTGGCGGGGGATATGGCTACACCTTC. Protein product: CSAGGGYGYTF.

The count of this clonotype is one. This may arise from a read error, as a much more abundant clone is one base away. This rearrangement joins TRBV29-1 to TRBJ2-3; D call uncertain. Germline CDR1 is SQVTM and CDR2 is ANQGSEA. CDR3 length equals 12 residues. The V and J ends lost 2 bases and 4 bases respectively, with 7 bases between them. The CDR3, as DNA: TGCAGCGTTGAATCAAGGTCAGATACGCAGTATTTT. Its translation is CSVESRSDTQYF.

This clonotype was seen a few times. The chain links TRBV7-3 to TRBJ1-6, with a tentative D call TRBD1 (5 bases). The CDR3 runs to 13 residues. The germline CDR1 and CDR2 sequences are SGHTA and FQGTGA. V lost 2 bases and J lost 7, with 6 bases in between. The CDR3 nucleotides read TGTGCCAGCAGCTTAGGGGGGAATTCACCCCTCCACTTT. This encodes CASSLGGNSPLHF.

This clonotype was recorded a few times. The DNA of the CDR3 is TGTGCCAGCAACCTAGAACCTGGGTCTCTGAGTGGAAACACCATATATTTT. It yields the protein CASNLEPGSLSGNTIYF. The chain recombines TRBV7-9 with TRBJ1-3; D is uncertain. Germline CDR1 SEHNR, CDR2 FQNEAQ (reference sequence). V gave up 7 bases and J gave up 3 bases, with 22 bases separating them. The CDR3 spans 17 residues.

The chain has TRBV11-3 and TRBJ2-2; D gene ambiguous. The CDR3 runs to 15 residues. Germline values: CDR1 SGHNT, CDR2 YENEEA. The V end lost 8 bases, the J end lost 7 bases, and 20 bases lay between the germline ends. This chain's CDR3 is CASGNQPLAGGELFF. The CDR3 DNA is TGTGCCAGCGGCAACCAACCTTTGGCTGGCGGGGAGCTGTTTTTT.

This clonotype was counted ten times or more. The CDR3 loop is CASSQVTGLAGSEQFF. CDR3 bases: TGTGCCAGCAGCCAAGTAACCGGACTAGCGGGATCTGAGCAGTTCTTC. The V gene is TRBV4-2, the J gene TRBJ2-1, with TRBD2 matching 12 bases. The CDR3 consists of 16 residues. Germline assignment: CDR1 LGHNA and CDR2 YNFKEQ. The J segment lost 9 bases and the V segment lost 1 base, leaving 7 bases of the junction unmatched.

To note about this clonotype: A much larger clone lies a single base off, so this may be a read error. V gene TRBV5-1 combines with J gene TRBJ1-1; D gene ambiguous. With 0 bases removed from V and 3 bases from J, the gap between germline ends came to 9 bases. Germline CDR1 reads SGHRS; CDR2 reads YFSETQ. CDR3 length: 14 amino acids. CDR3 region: CASSLGNDDTEAFF. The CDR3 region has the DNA TGCGCCAGCAGCTTGGGTAACGACGACACTGAAGCTTTCTTT.

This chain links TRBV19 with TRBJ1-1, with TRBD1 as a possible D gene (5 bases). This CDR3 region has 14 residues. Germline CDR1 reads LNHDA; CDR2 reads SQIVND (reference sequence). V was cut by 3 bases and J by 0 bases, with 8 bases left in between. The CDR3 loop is CASSMTVMNTEAFF. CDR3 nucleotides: TGTGCCAGTAGTATGACAGTCATGAACACTGAAGCTTTCTTT.

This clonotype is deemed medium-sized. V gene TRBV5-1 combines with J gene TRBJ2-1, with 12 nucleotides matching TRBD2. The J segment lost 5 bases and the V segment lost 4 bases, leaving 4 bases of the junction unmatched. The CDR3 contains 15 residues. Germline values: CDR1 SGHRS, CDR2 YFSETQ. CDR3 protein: CASSTGLAGHNEQFF. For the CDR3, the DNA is TGCGCCAGCAGCACGGGACTAGCGGGTCACAATGAGCAGTTCTTC.

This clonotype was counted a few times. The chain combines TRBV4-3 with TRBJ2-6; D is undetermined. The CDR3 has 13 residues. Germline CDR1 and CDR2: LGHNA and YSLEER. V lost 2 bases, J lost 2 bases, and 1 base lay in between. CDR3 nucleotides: TGCGCCAGCAGCCAACCTGGGGCCAACGTCCTGACTTTC. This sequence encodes CASSQPGANVLTF.

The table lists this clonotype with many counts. Written as DNA, the CDR3 is TGTGCCAGCAGCTTAGAGTACGGCGAGCAGTACTTC. Amino acid sequence: CASSLEYGEQYF. The V gene is TRBV7-6, the J gene TRBJ2-7; D is undetermined. Germline V CDR1 and CDR2: SGHVS, FNYEAQ. The CDR3 contains 12 residues. The ends were cut back, 1 base at V and 6 bases at J, with 7 bases in the middle. The full variable domain, its missing parts supplied by reference TRBV7-6 and TRBJ2-7, is GAGVSQSPRYKVTKRGQDVALRCDPISGHVSLYWYRQALGQGPEFLTYFNYEAQQDKSGLPNDRFSAERPEGSISTLTIQRTEQRDSAMYRCASSLEYGEQYFGPGTRLTVT.

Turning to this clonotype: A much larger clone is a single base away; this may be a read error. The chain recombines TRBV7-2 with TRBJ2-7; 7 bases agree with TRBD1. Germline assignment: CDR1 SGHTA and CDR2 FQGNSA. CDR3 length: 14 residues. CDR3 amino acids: CVSSWTGEGNEQYF. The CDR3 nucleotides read TGTGTCAGCAGCTGGACAGGCGAAGGCAACGAGCAGTACTTC.

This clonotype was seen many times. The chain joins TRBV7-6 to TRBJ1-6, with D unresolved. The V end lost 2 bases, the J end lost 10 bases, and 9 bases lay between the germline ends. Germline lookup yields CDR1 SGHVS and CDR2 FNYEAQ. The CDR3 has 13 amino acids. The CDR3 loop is CASSLYSESPLHF. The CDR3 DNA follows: TGTGCCAGCAGCTTATACAGCGAGTCACCCCTCCACTTT.

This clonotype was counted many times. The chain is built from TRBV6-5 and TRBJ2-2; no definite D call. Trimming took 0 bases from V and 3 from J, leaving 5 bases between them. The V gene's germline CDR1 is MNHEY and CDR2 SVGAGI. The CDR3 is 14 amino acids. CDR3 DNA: TGTGCCAGCAGTTACTCGAGACACACCGGGGAGCTGTTTTTT. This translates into CASSYSRHTGELFF.

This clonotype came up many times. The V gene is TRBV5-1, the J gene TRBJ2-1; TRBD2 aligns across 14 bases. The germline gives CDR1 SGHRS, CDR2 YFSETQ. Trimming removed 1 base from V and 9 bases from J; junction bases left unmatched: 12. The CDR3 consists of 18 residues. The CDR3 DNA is TGCGCCAGCAGCTTGTTATCCGGGACTAGCGGGAGTCAAGGTGAGCAGTTCTTC. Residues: CASSLLSGTSGSQGEQFF.

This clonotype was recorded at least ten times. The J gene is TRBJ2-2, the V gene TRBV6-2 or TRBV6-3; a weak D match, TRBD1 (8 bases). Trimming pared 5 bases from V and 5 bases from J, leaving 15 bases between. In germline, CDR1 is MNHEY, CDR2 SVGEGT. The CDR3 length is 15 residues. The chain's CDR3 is CASSKRDRTTGELFF. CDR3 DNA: TGTGCCAGCAGTAAGCGGGACAGGACTACCGGGGAGCTGTTTTTT.

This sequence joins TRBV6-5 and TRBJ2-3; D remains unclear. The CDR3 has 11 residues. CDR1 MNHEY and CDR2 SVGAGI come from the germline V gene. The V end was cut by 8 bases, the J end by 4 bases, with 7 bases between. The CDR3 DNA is TGTGCCAGCGGTGGGGCAGATACGCAGTATTTT. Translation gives CASGGADTQYF.